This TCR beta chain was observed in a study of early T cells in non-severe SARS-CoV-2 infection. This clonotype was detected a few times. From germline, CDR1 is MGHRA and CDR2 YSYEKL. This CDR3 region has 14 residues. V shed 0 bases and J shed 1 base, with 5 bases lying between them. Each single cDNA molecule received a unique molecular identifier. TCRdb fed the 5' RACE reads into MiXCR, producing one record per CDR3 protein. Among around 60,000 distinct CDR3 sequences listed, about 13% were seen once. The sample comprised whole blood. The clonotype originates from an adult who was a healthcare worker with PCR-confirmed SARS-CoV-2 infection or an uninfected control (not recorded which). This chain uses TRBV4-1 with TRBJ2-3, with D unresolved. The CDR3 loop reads CASSQEPGTDTQYF. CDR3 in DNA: TGCGCCAGCAGCCAAGAACCAGGCACAGATACGCAGTATTTT.